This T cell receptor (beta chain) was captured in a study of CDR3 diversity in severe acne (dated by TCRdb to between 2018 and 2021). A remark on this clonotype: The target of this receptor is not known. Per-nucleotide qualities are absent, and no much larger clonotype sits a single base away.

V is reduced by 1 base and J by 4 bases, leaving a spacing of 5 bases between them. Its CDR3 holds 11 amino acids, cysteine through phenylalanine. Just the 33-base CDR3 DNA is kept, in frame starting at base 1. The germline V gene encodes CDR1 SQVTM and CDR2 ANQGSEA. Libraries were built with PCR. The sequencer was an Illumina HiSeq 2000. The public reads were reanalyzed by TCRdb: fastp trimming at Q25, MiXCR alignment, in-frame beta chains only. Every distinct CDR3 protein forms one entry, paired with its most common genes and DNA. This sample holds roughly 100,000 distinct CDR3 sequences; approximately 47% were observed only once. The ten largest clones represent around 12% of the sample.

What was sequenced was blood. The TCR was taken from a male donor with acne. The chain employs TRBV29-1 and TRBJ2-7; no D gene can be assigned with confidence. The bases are TGCAGCGTTGAAGTAGGGTACGAGCAGTACTTC. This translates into CSVEVGYEQYF.